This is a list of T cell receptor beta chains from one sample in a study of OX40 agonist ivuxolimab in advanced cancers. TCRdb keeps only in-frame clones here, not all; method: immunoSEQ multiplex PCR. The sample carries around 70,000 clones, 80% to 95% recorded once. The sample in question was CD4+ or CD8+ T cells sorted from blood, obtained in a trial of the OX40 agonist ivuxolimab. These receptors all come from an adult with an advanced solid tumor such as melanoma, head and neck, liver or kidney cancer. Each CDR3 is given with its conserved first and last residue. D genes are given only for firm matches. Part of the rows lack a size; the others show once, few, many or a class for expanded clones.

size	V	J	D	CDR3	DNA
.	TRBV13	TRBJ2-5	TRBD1	CASSLDRGQETQYF	TGTGCCAGCAGCCTCGACAGGGGGCAAGAGACCCAGTACTTC
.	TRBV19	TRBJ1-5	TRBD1	CASSIRGTGRSNQPQHF	TGTGCCAGTAGTATAAGGGGGACAGGGAGATCCAATCAGCCCCAGCATTTT
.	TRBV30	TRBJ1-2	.	CAWSVAGDGYTF	TGTGCCTGGAGTGTAGCAGGGGATGGCTACACCTTC
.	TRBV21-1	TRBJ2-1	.	CASSRGSYNEQFF	TGTGCCAGCAGCCGAGGCTCCTACAATGAGCAGTTCTTC
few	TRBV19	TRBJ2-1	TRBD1	CASFDPGTGRREQFF	TGTGCCAGCTTTGACCCCGGGACAGGGCGCCGTGAGCAGTTCTTC
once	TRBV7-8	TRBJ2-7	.	CASSATIYEQYF	TGTGCCAGCAGCGCGACAATCTACGAGCAGTACTTC
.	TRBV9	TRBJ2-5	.	CASSGGPQETQYF	TGTGCCAGCAGTGGGGGACCTCAAGAGACCCAGTACTTC
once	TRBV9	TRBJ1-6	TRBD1	CASSVEQGSGGSPLHF	TGTGCCAGCAGCGTAGAACAGGGGAGTGGGGGATCACCCCTCCACTTT
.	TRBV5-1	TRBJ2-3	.	CASSLVADPTDTQYF	TGCGCCAGCAGCTTGGTGGCGGACCCCACAGATACGCAGTATTTT
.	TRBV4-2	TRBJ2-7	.	CASSRGGNSYEQYF	TGTGCCAGCAGCAGGGGTGGTAACTCCTACGAGCAGTACTTC
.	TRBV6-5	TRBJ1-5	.	CASRGGPHQPQHF	TGTGCCAGCAGGGGTGGACCACATCAGCCCCAGCATTTT
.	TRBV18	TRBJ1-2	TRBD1	CASSLPGQTYGYTF	TGTGCCAGCTCACTTCCGGGACAGACGTATGGCTACACCTTC